This entry lists 17 T cell receptor beta chains sequenced from one sample in a study of regulatory T cells in long-lasting Graves disease. The time point here: newly diagnosed GD, antithyroid drugs for less than 3 months. PBMCs provided the RNA from which the TCR library was made. Assembly of TCR beta libraries relied on iRepertoire HTBI primers together with Arm-PCR of CDR3 regions. TCRdb re-analysed the multiplex PCR reads in MiXCR, keeping a single row per CDR3 protein. The top ten hold roughly 15% of the sample, which has around 250,000 distinct CDR3 sequences, 18% seen once. The data were also submitted as part of a second study, on T cells in Graves' hyperthyroidism and ophthalmopathy.

The source was peripheral blood mononuclear cells (PBMCs), collected at new diagnosis, from a patient treated with antithyroid drugs. The receptors stem from a young woman with Graves disease.

This clonotype was seen more than once but under ten times. V is TRBV6-1 and J is TRBJ2-3; D is possibly TRBD1 or TRBD2 (5 bases each). This CDR3 has 15 amino acids. Germline assignment: CDR1 MNHNS and CDR2 SASEGT. V was trimmed by 6 bases and J by 0 bases, leaving 13 bases between them. This CDR3 is CASSLGDPSTDTQYF. DNA for the CDR3: TGTGCCAGCAGCCTAGGGGACCCTAGCACAGATACGCAGTATTTT.

This clonotype was recorded at least ten times. V usage is TRBV6-1 and J usage is TRBJ2-6; a possible D gene is TRBD2 (6 bases). Germline V gives CDR1 MNHNS, CDR2 SASEGT. The CDR3 is 15 amino acids. The germline V and J ends were trimmed by 1 base and 2 bases, with 6 bases remaining between them. DNA of the CDR3: TGTGCCAGCAGTGAAGGGGGGGCTGGGGCCAACGTCCTGACTTTC. Translating gives CASSEGGAGANVLTF.

This clonotype was detected a few times. Given a much more abundant clone one base away, this may be a read error. CDR3 residues: CASSLWGGYNEQFF. The CDR3 DNA sequence: TGTGCCAGCAGTTTGTGGGGGGGCTACAATGAGCAGTTCTTC. The chain is built from TRBV12-3 or TRBV12-4 and TRBJ2-1; 7 bases line up with TRBD2. This CDR3 comprises 14 residues. Trimming at V came to 3 bases and at J to 3 bases, leaving 2 bases not matched to a gene.

This chain connects TRBV9 to TRBJ2-5; D not certain. The CDR3 loop spans 14 amino acids. Trimming took 0 bases from V and 0 from J, leaving 6 bases between them. CDR1 and CDR2 from the germline V gene are SGDLS and YYNGEE. CDR3 residues: CASSVGSYQETQYF. CDR3 nucleotide sequence: TGTGCCAGCAGCGTAGGGTCCTACCAAGAGACCCAGTACTTC.

At least ten counts were recorded for this clonotype. The chain links TRBV10-3 to TRBJ2-7, with D maybe TRBD1 (6 bases). From germline, CDR1 is ENHRY and CDR2 SYGVKD. V was cut by 6 bases and J by 2 bases, with 17 bases left in between. This CDR3 is 15 amino acids long. The CDR3 DNA follows: TGTGCCATCAGGGGGGCCAGGGACGGACCCTACGAGCAGTACTTC. It yields the protein CAIRGARDGPYEQYF.

At least ten counts were recorded for this clonotype. The chain joins TRBV4-2 to TRBJ1-5; D unclear. Germline V lookup: CDR1 LGHNA, CDR2 YNFKEQ. This CDR3 is built from 17 residues. Trimming took 1 base from V and 0 from J, leaving 13 bases between them. Here the CDR3 DNA reads TGTGCCAGCAGCCAAGTTAATGGGGTATATAGCAATCAGCCCCAGCATTTT. Translated, it gives CASSQVNGVYSNQPQHF.

The rearrangement uses TRBV19 and TRBJ1-5; D gene unclear. Trimming pared 3 bases from V and 5 bases from J, leaving 17 bases between. The CDR3 sequence is 16 residues long. From germline, CDR1 is LNHDA and CDR2 SQIVND (reference sequence). CDR3 sequence (DNA): TGTGCCAGTAGTATGCCCCGGGCCCTTCGGGATCAGCCCCAGCATTTT. Translated, it gives CASSMPRALRDQPQHF.

V gene TRBV12-3 or TRBV12-4 combines with J gene TRBJ1-6; D is undetermined. This CDR3 is built from 13 residues. V dropped 1 base and J dropped 8 bases, with 6 bases sitting between them. CDR3 bases: TGTGCCAGCAGTTTAGGAACCTATTCACCCCTCCACTTT. This encodes CASSLGTYSPLHF.

At least ten counts were recorded for this clonotype. This sequence joins TRBV7-2 and TRBJ1-4; D gene ambiguous. This CDR3 has 13 residues. Trimming took off 0 bases at V and 7 bases at J, with 6 bases between the two ends. Germline V CDR1 and CDR2: SGHTA, FQGNSA. The CDR3 nucleotides are TGTGCCAGCAGCTTAGCGCGTGGTGAAAAACTGTTTTTT. Amino acids: CASSLARGEKLFF.

The sample holds a few counts of this clonotype. This may stem from a read error, because a much larger clone lies one nucleotide away. V gene TRBV20-1 combines with J gene TRBJ2-1; 15 bases map to TRBD2. Germline CDR1 is DFQATT and CDR2 is SNEGSKA (reference sequence). CDR3 length: 15 residues. The CDR3: CSAGEGTSGGPVDFF. DNA of the CDR3: TGCAGTGCTGGAGAAGGGACTAGCGGGGGGCCCGTGGATTTCTTC.

This clonotype was found many times. The chain recombines TRBV6-1 with TRBJ2-5; either TRBD1 or TRBD2 may fit D (5 bases each). V gave up 4 bases and J gave up 0 bases, with 18 bases separating them. Germline-derived CDR1 and CDR2 are MNHNS and SASEGT. The CDR3 has 17 residues. The CDR3 protein is CASSGRANGADQETQYF. The CDR3 nucleotides read TGTGCCAGCAGTGGTCGAGCCAACGGGGCGGACCAAGAGACCCAGTACTTC.

This clonotype turned up a few times. The V and J genes are TRBV7-3 and TRBJ2-3; 8 bases map to TRBD2. Germline V gives CDR1 SGHTA, CDR2 FQGTGA. CDR3 length: 17 amino acids. V trimming: 5 bases; J trimming: 3 bases; junction bases outside the gene matches: 13. The CDR3 coding sequence is TGTGCCAGCAGCCAATCTCTTTCGGGGGGGCAGACAGATACGCAGTATTTT. Protein sequence: CASSQSLSGGQTDTQYF.

As for this clonotype: This clone may be a read error of a much larger clone one base away. The conserved closing phenylalanine or tryptophan is absent in this CDR3, likely reflecting a read error. This chain joins TRBV3-1 and TRBJ2-7; no definite D call. Trimming took 4 bases from V and 9 from J, leaving 16 bases between them. Germline CDR1 LGHDT, CDR2 YNNKEL (reference sequence). This CDR3 is 13 amino acids long. The CDR3 DNA reads TGTGCCAGCAGCCCAACGCTCCAATGGGGGCAGTACTCC. As protein: CASSPTLQWGQYS.

The rearrangement uses TRBV19 and TRBJ1-6; D not resolved. Trimming shortened V by 3 bases and J by 0 bases, and 9 bases separated the two germline ends. The CDR3 is 16 residues long. The V gene's germline CDR1 is LNHDA and CDR2 SQIVND (reference sequence). CDR3: CASSIGQSSYNSPLHF. CDR3 DNA sequence: TGTGCCAGTAGTATCGGGCAGAGCTCCTATAATTCACCCCTCCACTTT.

In this sample, this clonotype turned up many times. This chain uses TRBV19 with TRBJ2-1; 9 bases are shared with TRBD2. CDR1 and CDR2 from the germline V gene are LNHDA and SQIVND (reference sequence). With 4 bases clipped from V and 3 bases from J, the junction kept 4 bases outside the gene matches. The CDR3 is 15 amino acids. CDR3 sequence: CASSNSGGYYNEQFF. In DNA, the CDR3 is TGTGCCAGTAGTAATAGCGGGGGCTACTACAATGAGCAGTTCTTC.

This clonotype was recorded many times. The J gene is TRBJ1-1, the V gene TRBV6-1; possible D gene TRBD1, 6 bases. The CDR3 extends over 14 amino acids. The germline V gene has CDR1 MNHNS and CDR2 SASEGT. Trimming shortened V by 5 bases and J by 5 bases, and 15 bases separated the two germline ends. The DNA of the CDR3 is TGTGCCAGCAGTCCACAGGGAATTTCGACTGAAGCTTTCTTT. This encodes CASSPQGISTEAFF.

The rearrangement links TRBV6-1 to TRBJ2-5; D possibly corresponds to TRBD1 (6 bases). V was shortened by 7 bases and J by 2 bases, with 14 bases between the two germline ends. Germline CDR1 reads MNHNS; CDR2 reads SASEGT. CDR3 size: 14 residues. The CDR3 bases are TGTGCCAGCAACCCGGACAGAGGACAAGAGACCCAGTACTTC. Protein sequence: CASNPDRGQETQYF.